Listed below are T cell receptor beta chains from one sample, sequenced in a study of cytomegalovirus exposure and HLA in healthy donors. Some clones are missing from TCRdb's copy, which holds only in-frame ones; the method was immunoSEQ multiplex PCR. The data show about 160,000 clones, roughly 80% seen once. Sequencing was carried out using PBMCs. These TCRs come from a man aged 35 to 55 in good health and CMV-seropositive. Each CDR3 is given with its conserved first and last residue. D genes are given only for firm matches. Clone size is not always given. Where it is, it says once, few, many or a class for expanded clones.

TRBV21-1,-,TRBJ2-5,-,TGTGCCAGCAGCAAAGTAGGAATAGCGGGAGGGTTTATCCTGGTGCAGACCCAGTACTTC,CASSKVGIAGGFILVQTQYF
TRBV5-1,-,TRBJ1-2,-,TGCGCCAGCAGCTTGGACTTTAACTATGGCTACACCTTC,CASSLDFNYGYTF
TRBV5-1,-,TRBJ1-3,-,TGCGCCAGCAGCGATCAGGGCTCTGGAAACACCATATATTTT,CASSDQGSGNTIYF
TRBV6-5,-,TRBJ2-7,-,TGTGCCAGCACCCCAACAGGAAAGTACGAGCAGTACTTC,CASTPTGKYEQYF
TRBV7-3,-,TRBJ1-1,-,TGTGCCAGCAGCACAACAGCGAACACTGAAGCTTTCTTT,CASSTTANTEAFF
TRBV19,-,TRBJ1-1,-,TGTGCCAGTAGGGTACAGCAGAACACTGAAGCTTTCTTT,CASRVQQNTEAFF
TRBV5-6,TRBD2,TRBJ2-1,-,TGTGCCAGCAGCTCCCACCTAGCGGGAGGGCCGTTTGAGCAGTTCTTC,CASSSHLAGGPFEQFF
TRBV14,-,TRBJ2-1,-,TGTGCCAGCAGCCGGCCTGGTGGCGGTCTTTACAATGAGCAGTTCTTC,CASSRPGGGLYNEQFF
TRBV7-9,-,TRBJ2-4,-,TGTACCAGCAGCTTAGGGGTAGGGGGAAACATTCAGTACTTC,CTSSLGVGGNIQYF
TRBV5-8,TRBD1,TRBJ1-3,once,TGTGCCAGCCACAGGGGATTCTCTGGAAACACCATATATTTT,CASHRGFSGNTIYF
TRBV2,-,TRBJ1-2,-,TGTGCCAGCAGTGAAGATTGGTCGGGGGGACATGGCTACACCTTC,CASSEDWSGGHGYTF
TRBV10-3,-,TRBJ1-5,many,TGTGCCATCAGAAGCGGAGGTAATCAGCCCCAGCATTTT,CAIRSGGNQPQHF
TRBV13,TRBD2,TRBJ2-3,-,TGTGCCAGCAGCTTAAAGCGGGGTGATACGCAGTATTTT,CASSLKRGDTQYF
TRBV6-5,-,TRBJ1-5,-,TGTGCCAGCAGCCTATCTTATCAGCCCCAGCATTTT,CASSLSYQPQHF
TRBV7-2,TRBD2,TRBJ2-3,few,TGTGCCAGCAGCGCGCAGTCCCGGGGGGGCACAGATACGCAGTATTTT,CASSAQSRGGTDTQYF
TRBV7-9,-,TRBJ2-3,few,TGTGCCAGCAGCTTGAGGGATACGCAGTATTTT,CASSLRDTQYF
TRBV6-6,-,TRBJ2-7,-,TGTGCCAGCAGTTACTCGACAGGCCCCGAGCAGTACTTC,CASSYSTGPEQYF
TRBV18,-,TRBJ2-1,few,TGTGCCAGCTCACCATCAAGTCCGGATGAGCAGTTCTTC,CASSPSSPDEQFF
TRBV9,TRBD2,TRBJ2-1,-,TGTGCCAGCAGTGCTCCAGCGGGAGGCTCCTACAATGAGCAGTTCTTC,CASSAPAGGSYNEQFF
TRBV11-1,-,TRBJ2-3,-,TGTGCCAGCAGTGAGGCAGATACGCAGTATTTT,CASSEADTQYF
TRBV6-6,-,TRBJ2-7,-,TGTGCCAGCAGTTACTCCTTGGAGCGCCCCGACTACGAGCAGTACTTC,CASSYSLERPDYEQYF
TRBV6-1,TRBD2,TRBJ2-7,-,TGTGCCAGCAGTGACAGGCGGGAGGGCTACGAGCAGTACTTC,CASSDRREGYEQYF
TRBV28,-,TRBJ1-2,-,TGTGCCAGCAGTAAGAGTACAGGGCGCTATGGTGACTATGGCTACACCTTC,CASSKSTGRYGDYGYTF
TRBV27,TRBD1,TRBJ1-2,-,TGTGCCAGCAGTCGGACAGGGGCTTATGGCTACACCTTC,CASSRTGAYGYTF
TRBV9,-,TRBJ2-3,-,TGTGCCAGCAGCGCCCCTAAAACAGATACGCAGTATTTT,CASSAPKTDTQYF
TRBV5-1,-,TRBJ2-3,-,TGCGCCAGCAGCTATAATCCCTTTGGCACAGATACGCAGTATTTT,CASSYNPFGTDTQYF
TRBV30,TRBD1,TRBJ1-5,-,TGTGCCTGGAATGACAGGGGGCTTGGTCAGCCCCAGCATTTT,CAWNDRGLGQPQHF
TRBV23-1,-,TRBJ2-2,-,TGCGCCAGCAGTCAATTGTACACCTTGAACACCGGGGAGCTGTTTTTT,CASSQLYTLNTGELFF
TRBV19,TRBD2,TRBJ2-7,few,TGTGCCAGTAGTATAGCACTAGCGGGAGGCTACGAGCAGTACTTC,CASSIALAGGYEQYF
TRBV27,-,TRBJ2-7,-,TGTGCCAGCAGTTTATCGATGCGGGGACCTTTAGACGGCGAGCAGTACTTC,CASSLSMRGPLDGEQYF
TRBV2,-,TRBJ1-4,-,TGTGCCAGCAGGGGACTCTCCGCGGGGAGGGGAGAAAAACTGTTTTTT,CASRGLSAGRGEKLFF
TRBV6-1,-,TRBJ2-1,-,TGTGCCAGCAGTGAACGTATGGAGCAGTTCTTC,CASSERMEQFF
TRBV5-4,-,TRBJ1-1,few,TGTGCCAGCAGCTTGGGAGGGGAGGACACTGAAGCTTTCTTT,CASSLGGEDTEAFF
TRBV4-1,TRBD1,TRBJ1-4,-,TGCGCCAGCAGCCAAGAAGGGACAGGAAGAGTCTTACTGTTTTTT,CASSQEGTGRVLLFF
TRBV9,TRBD1,TRBJ2-5,-,TGTGCCAGCAGCGTAGGGGGGACAGGGGAAGAGACCCAGTACTTC,CASSVGGTGEETQYF
TRBV9,-,TRBJ1-2,few,TGTGCCAGCAAACAAGGAGAGGGCTTAGTCTATGGCTACACCTTC,CASKQGEGLVYGYTF
TRBV7-2,TRBD1,TRBJ2-7,-,TGTGCCAGCAGCTTCGACAGGGATGCCTACGAGCAGTACTTC,CASSFDRDAYEQYF